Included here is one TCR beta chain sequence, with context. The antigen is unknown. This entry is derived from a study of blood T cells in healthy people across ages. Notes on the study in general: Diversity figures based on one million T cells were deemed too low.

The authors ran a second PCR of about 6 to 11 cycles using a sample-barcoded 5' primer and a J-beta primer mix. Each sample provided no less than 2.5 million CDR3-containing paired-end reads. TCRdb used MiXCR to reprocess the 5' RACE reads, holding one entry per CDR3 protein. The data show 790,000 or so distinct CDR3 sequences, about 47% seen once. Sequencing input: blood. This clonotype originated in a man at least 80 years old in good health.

Written as DNA, the CDR3 is TGTGCCAGCAGCGTAGGGGTCCGGGGAGCTAGGGACGAGCAGTACTTC. Protein product: CASSVGVRGARDEQYF. The chain carries TRBV9 and TRBJ2-7, with D possibly being TRBD2 (5 bases). Looked up from germline, CDR1 is SGDLS and CDR2 is YYNGEE. This CDR3 comprises 16 residues. Trimming left V 0 bases short and J 5 bases short, with 18 bases between.